The 28 T cell receptor beta chains below all came from one sample that was sequenced in a study of T cells in localized non-small cell lung cancer. The data were produced by immunoSEQ multiplex PCR, yet TCRdb's version contains in-frame clones alone and is incomplete. There are roughly 30,000 clones in the sample; 88% occur only once, and 10% to 15% lies in the top ten. The source material was peripheral blood, sampled before any cancer treatment. Every receptor here comes from a female donor older than 55 with stage III squamous cell lung carcinoma.

The chain has TRBV28 and TRBJ1-5; TRBD1 might be the D (6 bases). Trimming stripped 3 bases from V and 0 bases from J, with 12 bases between. CDR1 is MDHEN, CDR2 SYDVKM, per germline. The CDR3 runs 16 residues. In DNA, the CDR3 is TGTGCCAGCAGTTTCGGGGACACTTATAGCAATCAGCCCCAGCATTTT. Protein product: CASSFGDTYSNQPQHF.

The rearrangement joins TRBV6-5 to TRBJ2-3; D may be TRBD2 (7 bases). Trimming left V 8 bases short and J 2 bases short, with 14 bases between. Germline assignment: CDR1 MNHEY and CDR2 SVGAGI. CDR3 length: 14 residues. The CDR3 region is CASGGGGSTDTQYF. The DNA of the CDR3 is TGTGCCAGCGGAGGGGGGGGGTCCACAGATACGCAGTATTTT.

The chain joins TRBV28 to TRBJ2-1; D ambiguous. V lost 1 base to trimming and J lost 10 bases, with 8 bases between them. The germline V gene has CDR1 MDHEN and CDR2 SYDVKM. The CDR3 is 12 amino acids. CDR3 region: CASSLSRPEQFF. The DNA of the CDR3 is TGTGCCAGCAGTTTATCCCGGCCAGAGCAGTTCTTC.

Only a few counts were recorded for this clone. V and J are TRBV30 and TRBJ2-5; tentative D call: TRBD2 (5 bases). Trimming cost V 0 bases and J 2 bases, with 10 bases left between them. The CDR3 totals 14 residues. The germline V gene encodes CDR1 GTSNPN and CDR2 SVGIG (reference sequence). CDR3: CAWSVPAVQETQYF. In DNA form, the CDR3 reads TGTGCCTGGAGTGTTCCAGCGGTGCAAGAGACCCAGTACTTC.

In DNA, the CDR3 is TGTGCCAGCCGCCCCCCGCTAGCGGGAGCCTACGAGCAGTACTTC. It specifies CASRPPLAGAYEQYF. The rearrangement links TRBV6-5 to TRBJ2-7; 10 nucleotides match TRBD2. The CDR3 spans 15 residues. Trimming removed 8 bases from V and 2 bases from J; junction bases left unmatched: 9. Germline-derived CDR1 and CDR2 are MNHEY and SVGAGI.

The rearrangement joins TRBV4-2 to TRBJ1-2; D gene unclear. CDR3 length equals 16 residues. Trimming shortened V by 0 bases and J by 4 bases, and 15 bases separated the two germline ends. Germline-derived CDR1 and CDR2 are LGHNA and YNFKEQ. CDR3 nucleotides: TGTGCCAGCAGCCAAGATCGAGGACGGACGGTCTATGGCTACACCTTC. Translating gives CASSQDRGRTVYGYTF.

J is TRBJ2-7 and V is TRBV25-1; 8 bases are shared with TRBD2. CDR1 and CDR2 (germline): MGHDK, SYGVNS. Germline trimming cut 5 bases from V and 4 bases from J; bases unmatched to any gene: 10. This CDR3 contains 15 residues. The CDR3 is CASSPRSGRVYEQYF. CDR3 nucleotides: TGTGCCAGCAGTCCCCGGAGCGGGAGAGTATACGAGCAGTACTTC.

This rearrangement joins TRBV7-2 to TRBJ2-3; the match to TRBD2 covers 16 bases. The CDR3 is 17 residues long. CDR1 and CDR2 (germline): SGHTA, FQGNSA. Trimming removed 7 bases from V and 5 bases from J; junction bases left unmatched: 9. The CDR3 nucleotides are TGTGCCAGCACCAAGGGACTAGCGGGAGGGGTGGGAGATACGCAGTATTTT. Its translation: CASTKGLAGGVGDTQYF.

The CDR3 spells CASSPQRGQETQYF. The CDR3 DNA follows: TGTGCCAGCAGCCCTCAGCGGGGGCAAGAGACCCAGTACTTC. The genes are TRBV7-2 and TRBJ2-5; 8 nucleotides agree with TRBD2. This CDR3 comprises 14 residues. Per the germline V gene, CDR1 is SGHTA and CDR2 is FQGNSA. V lost 5 bases, J lost 2 bases, and 4 bases stayed unmatched. Variable domain in full (rest from reference TRBV7-2 and TRBJ2-5): GAGVSQSPSNKVTEKGKDVELRCDPISGHTALYWYRQSLGQGLEFLIYFQGNSAPDKSGLPSDRFSAERTGGSVSTLTIQRTQQEDSAVYLCASSPQRGQETQYFGPGTRLLVL.

This sequence joins TRBV4-1 and TRBJ2-7; 7 positions agree with TRBD1. Germline CDR1 MGHRA, CDR2 YSYEKL. V lost 8 bases to trimming and J lost 1 base; unmatched junction nucleotides: 5. CDR3 length equals 13 residues. For the CDR3, the DNA is TGCGCCAGCGGGACAGATGCTTCCTACGAGCAGTACTTC. It is translated as CASGTDASYEQYF.

The chain uses TRBV7-6 and TRBJ2-7, with 9 positions matching TRBD1. The CDR3 is 17 amino acids. Germline V gene lookup returns CDR1 SGHVS and CDR2 FNYEAQ. V lost 2 bases to trimming and J lost 2 bases; unmatched junction nucleotides: 10. The CDR3 DNA sequence: TGTGCCAGCAGCTTACCGATCTCCGGACAGGGGACCTACGAGCAGTACTTC. It specifies CASSLPISGQGTYEQYF.

This clone occurred once. The J gene is TRBJ2-1, the V gene TRBV14; D might be TRBD1 (6 bases). V shed 5 bases and J shed 9 bases, with 17 bases lying between them. The CDR3 contains 14 residues. Germline V gene lookup returns CDR1 SGHDN and CDR2 FVKESK. The CDR3 spells CASSSGTRQREQFF. The CDR3 DNA sequence: TGTGCCAGCAGCTCCGGGACAAGGCAACGTGAGCAGTTCTTC.

The rearrangement links TRBV5-5 to TRBJ1-5; D is unclear. Trimming stripped 0 bases from V and 6 bases from J, with 10 bases between. Germline CDR1 is SGHKS and CDR2 is YYEKEE (reference sequence). The CDR3 is made up of 14 amino acids. The chain's CDR3 is CASSLAGKGQPQHF. As DNA, the CDR3 is TGTGCCAGCAGCTTGGCCGGGAAAGGTCAGCCCCAGCATTTT.

This CDR3 is CASSLDRTVNEKLFF. The CDR3 DNA sequence: TGTGCCAGCAGTTTAGATCGAACGGTTAATGAAAAACTGTTTTTT. This chain links TRBV28 with TRBJ1-4; D is uncertain. The ends were cut back, 2 bases at V and 4 bases at J, with 11 bases in the middle. Germline CDR1 and CDR2: MDHEN and SYDVKM. The CDR3 length is 15 residues.

This clone showed up just once. The chain is built from TRBV6-5 and TRBJ1-1, with unresolved D. CDR3 length equals 13 residues. Trimming left V 6 bases short and J 6 bases short, with 14 bases between. Germline assignment: CDR1 MNHEY and CDR2 SVGAGI. The CDR3 nucleotides are TGTGCCAGCAGCCCCCTCAGGAAGGCTGAAGCTTTCTTT. As protein: CASSPLRKAEAFF.

V and J are TRBV6-4 and TRBJ1-1; D gene unclear. The CDR3 has 15 amino acids. Germline values: CDR1 MRHNA, CDR2 SNTAGT. Trimming pared 0 bases from V and 1 base from J, leaving 9 bases between. CDR3 bases: TGTGCCAGCAGTGACTCAAAGGGTCGGAACACTGAAGCTTTCTTT. As protein: CASSDSKGRNTEAFF.

The V and J genes are TRBV25-1 and TRBJ1-2, with D possibly being TRBD1 (5 bases). Trimming took off 0 bases at V and 4 bases at J, with 12 bases between the two ends. The CDR3 is 15 residues long. CDR1 and CDR2 from the germline V gene are MGHDK and SYGVNS. The CDR3: CASSEYGGEAYGYTF. As DNA, the CDR3 is TGTGCCAGCAGTGAATATGGGGGGGAGGCCTATGGCTACACCTTC.

This sequence joins TRBV6-5 and TRBJ1-1, with D possibly being TRBD1 (6 bases). Trimming took 6 bases from V and 3 from J, leaving 11 bases between them. Germline V gene sequence: CDR1 MNHEY, CDR2 SVGAGI. This CDR3 region has 13 residues. CDR3 DNA: TGTGCCAGCAGAACCCAGGGGTACACTGAAGCTTTCTTT. This encodes CASRTQGYTEAFF.

This rearrangement joins TRBV19 to TRBJ2-1; D possibly corresponds to TRBD1 (7 bases). The CDR3 contains 15 residues. Germline loops: CDR1 LNHDA, CDR2 SQIVND (reference sequence). The V end was cut by 5 bases, the J end by 5 bases, with 16 bases between. This CDR3 is CASSFGGTVNNEQFF. In nucleotides, the CDR3 is TGTGCCAGTAGTTTCGGCGGGACAGTCAACAATGAGCAGTTCTTC.

V gene TRBV5-1 combines with J gene TRBJ1-3; TRBD1 is a possible D gene (5 bases). Trimming took off 4 bases at V and 4 bases at J, with 18 bases between the two ends. Germline V gene sequence: CDR1 SGHRS, CDR2 YFSETQ. The CDR3 covers 16 residues. For the CDR3, the DNA is TGCGCCAGCAGCGGGACCCCCGGGACGGGGGGAAACACCATATATTTT. This codes for CASSGTPGTGGNTIYF.

J is TRBJ1-2 and V is TRBV5-1, with D unclear. Germline V gene sequence: CDR1 SGHRS, CDR2 YFSETQ. V shed 0 bases and J shed 4 bases, with 13 bases lying between them. The CDR3 length is 15 residues. The CDR3 coding sequence is TGCGCCAGCAGCTTGGATGCAGGTAACGCCTATGGCTACACCTTC. The encoded protein is CASSLDAGNAYGYTF.

The chain links TRBV5-1 to TRBJ1-5; no definite D call. This CDR3 contains 14 residues. Between the trimmed V and J ends, which lost 4 bases and 5 bases, there was a span of 13 bases. CDR1 SGHRS and CDR2 YFSETQ come from the germline V gene. As DNA, the CDR3 is TGCGCCAGCAGCCTGAGCGGTGGTCATCAGCCCCAGCATTTT. Amino acids: CASSLSGGHQPQHF. Supplemented by reference TRBV5-1 and TRBJ1-5, the full variable domain reads KAGVTQTPRYLIKTRGQQVTLSCSPISGHRSVSWYQQTPGQGLQFLFEYFSETQRNKGNFPGRFSGRQFSNSRSEMNVSTLELGDSALYLCASSLSGGHQPQHFGDGTRLSIL.

V usage is TRBV6-1 and J usage is TRBJ2-4; tentatively, D is TRBD1 or TRBD2 (5 bases each). The CDR3 contains 15 residues. Trimming cost V 6 bases and J 0 bases, with 12 bases left between them. CDR1 and CDR2 from the germline V gene are MNHNS and SASEGT. The CDR3 is CASRLIGGAKNIQYF. The CDR3 coding sequence is TGTGCCAGCAGGCTCATTGGGGGAGCCAAAAACATTCAGTACTTC.

The gene calls are TRBV5-4 and TRBJ1-6; D is unresolved. Germline assignment: CDR1 SGHNT and CDR2 YYREEE (reference sequence). Trimming pared 6 bases from V and 8 bases from J, leaving 12 bases between. The CDR3 consists of 13 residues. As DNA, the CDR3 is TGTGCCAGCACCCAATCAAGGGATTCACCCCTCCACTTT. Translating it yields CASTQSRDSPLHF.

The chain has TRBV28 and TRBJ2-1; D is perhaps TRBD1 or TRBD2 (5 bases each). The germline CDR1 and CDR2 sequences are MDHEN and SYDVKM. V was cut by 4 bases and J by 5 bases, with 9 bases left in between. The CDR3 totals 13 residues. CDR3 residues: CASSSGPNNEQFF. The CDR3 region has the DNA TGTGCCAGCAGTTCGGGACCGAACAATGAGCAGTTCTTC. Full variable domain (outside the CDR3, taken from reference TRBV28 and TRBJ2-1): DVKVTQSSRYLVKRTGEKVFLECVQDMDHENMFWYRQDPGLGLRLIYFSYDVKMKEKGDIPEGYSVSREKKERFSLILESASTNQTSMYLCASSSGPNNEQFFGPGTRLTVL.

The V call is TRBV5-1, the J call TRBJ2-7, with a weak D call TRBD1 (5 bases). V gave up 6 bases and J gave up 5 bases, with 18 bases separating them. The CDR3 runs to 14 residues. Germline V lookup: CDR1 SGHRS, CDR2 YFSETQ. CDR3 DNA: TGCGCCAGCAACAAGGGGCAGGGCATCGACGAGCAGTACTTC. Amino acids: CASNKGQGIDEQYF.

This clone was seen more than once but under ten times. The rearrangement uses TRBV27 and TRBJ2-1, with D tentatively TRBD1 (5 bases). Germline V gene data show CDR1 as MNHEY and CDR2 as SMNVEV (reference sequence). CDR3 length: 15 amino acids. Trimming cost V 3 bases and J 4 bases, with 13 bases left between them. CDR3 sequence reads: CASSFGITGYNEQFF. The CDR3 DNA follows: TGTGCCAGCAGTTTTGGGATTACAGGTTACAATGAGCAGTTCTTC.

With regard to this clone: The junction differs from germline at one of its ends, possibly a read error. V is TRBV4-2 and J is TRBJ2-1; TRBD2 matches at 13 bases. There are 15 residues in the CDR3. Germline-derived CDR1 and CDR2 are LGHNA and YNFKEQ. CDR3 amino acids: CASSTLIGTSGAGIF. CDR3 nucleotide sequence: TGTGCCAGCAGCACTCTCATCGGGACTAGCGGGGCCGGAATCTTC.